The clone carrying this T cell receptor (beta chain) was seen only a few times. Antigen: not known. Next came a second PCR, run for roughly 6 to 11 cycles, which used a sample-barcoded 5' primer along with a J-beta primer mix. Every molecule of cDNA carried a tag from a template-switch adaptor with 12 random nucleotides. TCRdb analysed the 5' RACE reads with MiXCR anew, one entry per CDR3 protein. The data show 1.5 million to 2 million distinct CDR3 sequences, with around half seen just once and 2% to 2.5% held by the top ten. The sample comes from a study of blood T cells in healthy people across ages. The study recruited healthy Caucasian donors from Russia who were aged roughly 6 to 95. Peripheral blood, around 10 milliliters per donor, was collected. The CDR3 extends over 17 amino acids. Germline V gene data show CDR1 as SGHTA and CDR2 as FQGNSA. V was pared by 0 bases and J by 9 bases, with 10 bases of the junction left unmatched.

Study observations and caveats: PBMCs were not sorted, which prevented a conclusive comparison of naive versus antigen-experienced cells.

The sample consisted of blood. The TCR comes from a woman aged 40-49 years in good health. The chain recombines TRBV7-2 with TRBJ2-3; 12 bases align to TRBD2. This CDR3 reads CASSLAPSGGVGETQYF. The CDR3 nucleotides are TGTGCCAGCAGCTTAGCCCCTAGCGGGGGGGTTGGCGAAACGCAGTATTTT.